Reported below is one T cell receptor beta chain. What it binds is unknown. The CDR3 runs to 17 residues. Germline V gene data show CDR1 as SGDLS and CDR2 as YYNGEE. V lost 0 bases to trimming and J lost 5 bases; unmatched junction nucleotides: 6. This record belongs to a study of T cell responses to AZD1222 COVID-19 vaccine. Sequenced by immunoSEQ multiplex PCR; TCRdb stores in-frame clones only, minus some. The table records 90,000 to 120,000 clones, 92% of them present only once. Study-wide results and limits: At baseline, just six or seven AZD1222 recipients tested seropositive.

The V gene is TRBV9, the J gene TRBJ2-5, with TRBD2 matching 14 bases. The sequence was obtained from an adult who received the AZD1222 COVID-19 vaccine. The sequencing here drew on peripheral blood, taken 28 days after the second AZD1222 dose. As DNA, the CDR3 is TGTGCCAGCAGCGTAGGACTAGCGGGAGGGCTGGATGAGACCCAGTACTTC. Translated, it gives CASSVGLAGGLDETQYF.